Shown below are 16 T cell receptor beta chains from a single sample sequenced in a study of identical twins. A single record per CDR3 protein comes from TCRdb applying MiXCR to the 5' RACE reads. The sample lists around 300,000 distinct CDR3 sequences, approximately 8% occurring once. These data were likewise used in another study, on yellow fever vaccine responses in identical twins.

The source material was memory (CD45RO+) T cells sorted from blood. These receptors originate from a woman between 18 and 29 years old in good health.

The table lists this clonotype with a few counts. The V gene is TRBV28, the J gene TRBJ2-2; 15 bases are a match to TRBD2. The V gene's germline CDR1 is MDHEN and CDR2 SYDVKM. This CDR3 is built from 17 residues. With 5 bases clipped from V and 5 bases from J, the junction kept 6 bases outside the gene matches. For the CDR3, the DNA is TGTGCCAGCAGTCCGTCCGGGACTAGCGGGAGGACCGGGGAGCTGTTTTTT. Translated: CASSPSGTSGRTGELFF.

V usage is TRBV28 and J usage is TRBJ1-1; possibly TRBD1 for D (5 bases). CDR3 length: 15 amino acids. The V gene lost 3 bases and the J gene lost 1 base, with 12 bases spanning the gap. CDR1 is MDHEN and CDR2 is SYDVKM in the germline V gene. The CDR3 region has the DNA TGTGCCAGCAGTTTTCTGGGGCAGGGGAACACTGAAGCTTTCTTT. It encodes CASSFLGQGNTEAFF.

Ten or more counts support this clonotype. This sequence joins TRBV12-3 or TRBV12-4 and TRBJ2-3; possibly TRBD1 or TRBD2 for D (5 bases each). The CDR3 runs 15 residues. V shed 6 bases and J shed 3 bases, with 16 bases lying between them. This CDR3 reads CASSRDPRLTDTQYF. The CDR3 region has the DNA TGTGCCAGCAGCCGGGACCCACGTCTTACAGATACGCAGTATTTT.

This clonotype was seen many times. The CDR3 sequence is CASSLVTGAYEQYV. The CDR3 DNA reads TGCGCCAGCAGCTTGGTAACAGGGGCCTACGAGCAGTACGTC. This sequence joins TRBV5-1 and TRBJ2-7; 7 bases fit TRBD1. CDR3 length: 14 residues. With 0 bases clipped from V and 2 bases from J, the junction kept 2 bases outside the gene matches. From germline, CDR1 is SGHRS and CDR2 YFSETQ.

This clonotype was observed at least ten times. The chain joins TRBV7-9 to TRBJ2-1, with 12 bases lining up with TRBD2. Trimming removed 4 bases from V and 7 bases from J; junction bases left unmatched: 5. The CDR3 contains 15 residues. The V gene's germline CDR1 is SEHNR and CDR2 FQNEAQ (reference sequence). The CDR3 here is CASSSGLAGSNEQFF. In nucleotides, the CDR3 is TGTGCCAGCAGCTCGGGACTAGCGGGCTCAAATGAGCAGTTCTTC.

The rearrangement uses TRBV29-1 and TRBJ1-5, with D tentatively TRBD1 (5 bases). With 7 bases removed from V and 4 bases from J, the gap between germline ends came to 14 bases. The germline gives CDR1 SQVTM, CDR2 ANQGSEA. The CDR3 extends over 13 amino acids. This CDR3 reads CSAGVGGNQPQHF. CDR3 coding DNA: TGCAGCGCCGGGGTCGGGGGGAATCAGCCCCAGCATTTT.

This chain links TRBV20-1 with TRBJ1-1; D might be TRBD1 (5 bases). Per the germline V gene, CDR1 is DFQATT and CDR2 is SNEGSKA (reference sequence). Trimming removed 2 bases from V and 4 bases from J, with 11 bases in between. This CDR3 spans 13 amino acids. CDR3 loop: CSARRGGSTEAFF. The CDR3 bases are TGCAGTGCTAGAAGGGGAGGGAGCACTGAAGCTTTCTTT.

The chain joins TRBV6-1 to TRBJ2-5; maybe TRBD2 (6 bases). V was cut by 1 base and J by 4 bases, with 10 bases left in between. The CDR3 has 14 residues. The V gene's germline CDR1 is MNHNS and CDR2 SASEGT. CDR3 DNA: TGTGCCAGCAGTGAAGGGAGTAGCGGAGAGACCCAGTACTTC. This sequence encodes CASSEGSSGETQYF.

This clonotype turned up a few times. J is TRBJ1-5 and V is TRBV6-1; 8 bases are a match to TRBD1. CDR1 is MNHNS, CDR2 SASEGT, per germline. The CDR3 sequence is 17 residues long. The trim removed 6 bases at V and 0 bases at J, leaving 10 bases unmatched. The CDR3 coding sequence is TGTGCCAGCAGAGCTGTCGGACAGGGACATAGCAATCAGCCCCAGCATTTT. Residues: CASRAVGQGHSNQPQHF.

This clonotype occurred many times. This chain connects TRBV28 to TRBJ2-1; 10 bases are a match to TRBD1. The CDR3 length is 17 residues. V lost 5 bases to trimming and J lost 4 bases; unmatched junction nucleotides: 11. CDR1 is MDHEN and CDR2 is SYDVKM in the germline V gene. CDR3 nucleotides: TGTGCCAGCAGTGGAAGACAGGGGGCCGGTGGGTACAATGAGCAGTTCTTC. As protein: CASSGRQGAGGYNEQFF.

The genes are TRBV9 and TRBJ2-2; TRBD2 matches at 12 bases. Germline trimming cut 0 bases from V and 4 bases from J; bases unmatched to any gene: 4. CDR1 is SGDLS and CDR2 is YYNGEE in the germline V gene. The CDR3 loop spans 17 amino acids. The CDR3 is CASSVASGRAGTGELFF. The CDR3 DNA reads as TGTGCCAGCAGCGTAGCTAGCGGGAGGGCCGGCACCGGGGAGCTGTTTTTT.

This clonotype was counted many times. This chain connects TRBV7-9 to TRBJ1-4; D gene ambiguous. The germline V and J ends were trimmed by 0 bases and 7 bases, with 18 bases remaining between them. In germline, CDR1 is SEHNR, CDR2 FQNEAQ (reference sequence). The CDR3 spans 17 residues. The DNA of the CDR3 is TGTGCCAGCAGCTTAGCGAGAGCGGATCGGGTGGGTGAAAAACTGTTTTTT. Protein product: CASSLARADRVGEKLFF.

The table lists this clonotype with many counts. J is TRBJ1-6 and V is TRBV12-3 or TRBV12-4; D not certain. CDR3 length: 13 residues. Deletions cut 5 bases from V and 14 bases from J, with 16 bases between. In DNA form, the CDR3 reads TGTGCCAGCAGTCCGGCCGGCCCTGGGGCCCTCCACTTT. It translates to CASSPAGPGALHF.

This clonotype has at least ten counts. The rearrangement joins TRBV5-1 to TRBJ2-5; 8 bases are shared with TRBD1. The germline V gene has CDR1 SGHRS and CDR2 YFSETQ. This CDR3 is built from 14 residues. Trimming cost V 3 bases and J 5 bases; bases outside gene matches: 6. The CDR3 loop reads CASSSGGAEETQYF. As DNA, the CDR3 is TGCGCCAGCAGCTCAGGGGGCGCGGAGGAGACCCAGTACTTC.

J is TRBJ1-2 and V is TRBV20-1, with 10 bases identical to TRBD1. V trimming: 1 base; J trimming: 5 bases; junction bases outside the gene matches: 10. Germline CDR1 DFQATT, CDR2 SNEGSKA (reference sequence). The CDR3 has 16 residues. The CDR3 region is CSARARSGTGDYGYTF. The DNA for the CDR3 is TGCAGTGCTAGAGCCCGGTCCGGGACAGGGGATTATGGCTACACCTTC.

This clonotype came up a few times. V gene TRBV3-1 combines with J gene TRBJ1-6; D perhaps matches TRBD1 (6 bases). Germline-derived CDR1 and CDR2 are LGHDT and YNNKEL (reference sequence). This CDR3 is 17 amino acids long. V shed 2 bases and J shed 7 bases, with 18 bases lying between them. The CDR3 DNA sequence: TGTGCCAGCAGCCAATGGAACAGGGAGGTAGTGAATTCACCCCTCCACTTT. Its translation is CASSQWNREVVNSPLHF.